The 8 T cell receptor beta chains presented below share a single source sample, sequenced in a study of shared clonotypes between healthy human individuals. Naive CD8 cells lacked CD45RO and underwent positive selection for CCR7, leaving out terminally differentiated effector memory CD45RA+ cells. Clones were sequenced by immunoSEQ multiplex PCR, and TCRdb holds only the in-frame ones, with some missing. The sample consists of 750,000 to 1,000,000 clones, 80% to 95% of them appearing once. Material: naive CD8+ T cells sorted from blood. These TCRs come from a young man in good health.

The V call is TRBV6-1, the J call TRBJ2-7; D perhaps matches TRBD2 (5 bases). The length of the CDR3 is 12 residues. Trimming removed 3 bases from V and 2 bases from J, with 5 bases in between. The V gene's germline CDR1 is MNHNS and CDR2 SASEGT. Written as DNA, the CDR3 is TGTGCCAGCAGTGATAGCGCCTACGAGCAGTACTTC. It codes for CASSDSAYEQYF.

The chain combines TRBV27 with TRBJ2-1; the match to TRBD2 covers 12 bases. The CDR3 is 16 amino acids. Germline trimming cut 7 bases from V and 5 bases from J; bases unmatched to any gene: 9. CDR1 is MNHEY and CDR2 is SMNVEV in the germline V gene (reference sequence). The CDR3 DNA reads as TGTGCCAGCAATGATCTAGCGGGAGGGCCCCACAATGAGCAGTTCTTC. It encodes CASNDLAGGPHNEQFF.

The V gene is TRBV11-2, the J gene TRBJ2-7; 9 bases are a match to TRBD1. The germline gives CDR1 SGHAT, CDR2 FQNNGV. J was trimmed by 4 bases and V by 3 bases; bases with no gene match: 4. The CDR3 loop spans 14 amino acids. Here the CDR3 reads CASSLRDRVYEQYF. The CDR3 DNA is TGTGCCAGCAGCTTGCGGGACAGGGTGTACGAGCAGTACTTC. The full variable domain, its missing parts supplied by reference TRBV11-2 and TRBJ2-7, is EAGVAQSPRYKIIEKRQSVAFWCNPISGHATLYWYQQILGQGPKLLIQFQNNGVVDDSQLPKDRFSAERLKGVDSTLKIQPAKLEDSAVYLCASSLRDRVYEQYFGPGTRLTVT.

V usage is TRBV29-1 and J usage is TRBJ2-2; either TRBD1 or TRBD2 may fit D (6 bases each). CDR3 length: 14 residues. Trimming took off 4 bases at V and 4 bases at J, with 13 bases between the two ends. Germline V gene sequence: CDR1 SQVTM, CDR2 ANQGSEA. CDR3 loop: CSVVMTGATGELFF. The DNA of the CDR3 is TGCAGCGTTGTTATGACGGGGGCCACCGGGGAGCTGTTTTTT.

The J gene is TRBJ2-7, the V gene TRBV27, with a tentative D call TRBD2 (5 bases). CDR1 and CDR2 from the germline V gene are MNHEY and SMNVEV (reference sequence). This CDR3 has 13 residues. V lost 7 bases and J 3 bases, leaving 13 bases between the germline ends. The CDR3 bases are TGTGCCAGCAAAGGTGGGAGTAGCTACGAGCAGTACTTC. As protein: CASKGGSSYEQYF.

The J gene is TRBJ1-2, the V gene TRBV11-2; 9 positions match TRBD1. Germline V lookup: CDR1 SGHAT, CDR2 FQNNGV. CDR3 length equals 14 residues. Trimming at V came to 4 bases and at J to 4 bases, leaving 4 bases not matched to a gene. The CDR3 coding sequence is TGTGCCAGCAGCTCCGGGACAGGGACCTATGGCTACACCTTC. Amino acids: CASSSGTGTYGYTF.

This clone has only one observation. The genes are TRBV7-9 and TRBJ2-2; D uncertain. Deletions cut 5 bases from V and 4 bases from J, with 17 bases between. The germline gives CDR1 SEHNR, CDR2 FQNEAQ (reference sequence). The CDR3 totals 16 residues. Written as DNA, the CDR3 is TGTGCCAGCAGCGCTGGGATCTCGATTGGCACCGGGGAGCTGTTTTTT. This sequence encodes CASSAGISIGTGELFF.

The chain combines TRBV4-2 with TRBJ2-7; D call uncertain. The germline CDR1 and CDR2 sequences are LGHNA and YNFKEQ. This CDR3 has 17 amino acids. The V gene lost 2 bases and the J gene lost 2 bases, with 19 bases spanning the gap. CDR3 nucleotide sequence: TGTGCCAGCAGCCAAAATCCCCCTGTCCCGGAACCCTACGAGCAGTACTTC. Translating gives CASSQNPPVPEPYEQYF.